These 8 T cell receptor beta chains were all obtained from the same sample, sequenced in a study of tumor-infiltrating lymphocytes in primary liver carcinoma. Co-extraction of both nucleic acids (RNA and DNA) used about 17-31 mg of unsorted bulk tissue. TCR beta cDNA was reverse-transcribed from about 500 ng of total RNA. The reaction used a constant-region primer and ProtoScript II reverse transcriptase. Slightly modified ARM-PCR served as the procedure for the TCR beta libraries. These libraries came from three rounds of nested multiplex PCR. The first two PCR rounds used TRBV1-TRBV30 primers with a Cbeta primer, roughly 10 cycles each. MiXCR, run by TCRdb on the multiplex PCR reads, gives a single entry per CDR3 protein. The sample yields about 64,000 distinct CDR3 sequences, around 64% seen once. The sequenced sample consisted of liver tumor tissue from sampling region 4. As for subset: tumor region T4, right-lateral pole. Every receptor here comes from a man in his forties or fifties with primary liver carcinoma and hepatitis B virus infection.

A note on this clonotype: It may be a read error: a sequence one base away is much more abundant. The J gene is TRBJ2-5, the V gene TRBV6-8; a possible D gene is TRBD2 (6 bases). The CDR3 has 13 amino acids. Germline V gene sequence: CDR1 MNHGY, CDR2 SAAAGT. Here the CDR3 reads CASRVVAEENQYF. Here the CDR3 DNA reads TGTGCCAGCAGGGTAGTAGCGGAAGAGAACCAGTACTTC.

V is TRBV6-1 and J is TRBJ2-7, with TRBD2 as a possible D gene (5 bases). This CDR3 contains 14 residues. V lost 7 bases and J 3 bases, leaving 16 bases between the germline ends. The germline V gene encodes CDR1 MNHNS and CDR2 SASEGT. CDR3 region: CASIKAADGYEQYF. The CDR3 DNA is TGTGCCAGCATTAAAGCGGCAGACGGCTACGAGCAGTACTTC.

Concerning this clonotype: This may be a read error: a much more frequent sequence differs by one nucleotide. The V and J genes are TRBV18 and TRBJ2-1; D unclear. The germline V gene has CDR1 KGHSH and CDR2 LQKENI. V dropped 0 bases and J dropped 6 bases, with 12 bases sitting between them. The CDR3 is 15 residues long. CDR3 nucleotide sequence: TGTGCCAGCTCACCACCGTCTGCATCGAGCAATGAGCAGTTCTTC. Its translation is CASSPPSASSNEQFF.

As to this clonotype: The germline gene is not matched at one end of the junction; a read error may be the cause. The chain is built from TRBV6-5 and TRBJ2-7; TRBD1 aligns across 7 bases. The CDR3 length is 15 residues. Per germline, CDR1 MNHEY and CDR2 SVGAGI. For the CDR3, the DNA is TGTGTCAGCAGTCCCCAGGGGGATAGCTCCTACGAGCAGTACTTC. It yields the protein CVSSPQGDSSYEQYF.

This clonotype was seen only once. The CDR3 does not close with the conserved phenylalanine or tryptophan, likely indicating a read error. The DNA is left out, because the CDR3 cannot be placed on it with certainty; the CDR3 is given as TCRdb lists it. The chain is built from TRBV11-2 and TRBJ1-1. Ends included, the CDR3 has 13 residues. Germline V lookup: CDR1 SGHAT, CDR2 FQNNGV. This chain's CDR3 is CASSLGLNTEAFS.

This clonotype has a handful of counts. The chain couples TRBV5-1 to TRBJ2-3; 7 bases are shared with TRBD1. Per germline, CDR1 SGHRS and CDR2 YFSETQ. Losses at the gene ends were 8 bases for V and 4 bases for J; bases not matched to a gene: 13. The CDR3 spans 15 residues. The CDR3 DNA is TGCGCCAGTAGCCCGACAGGGTTGACGCCAGATACGCAGTATTTT. Its translation: CASSPTGLTPDTQYF.

Concerning this clonotype itself: A much larger clone sits a single nucleotide away, making a read error possible. This sequence joins TRBV5-6 and TRBJ2-7; D not resolved. Germline CDR1 SGHDT, CDR2 YYEEEE. CDR3 length equals 14 residues. The V gene lost 2 bases and the J gene lost 2 bases, with 11 bases spanning the gap. CDR3 loop: CASSFRWRAYEQYF. In nucleotides, the CDR3 is TGTGCCAGCAGCTTCCGATGGAGAGCCTACGAGCAGTACTTC.

Concerning this clonotype: One end of the junction varies from germline; a read error may be responsible. CDR3 in amino acids: CVSSQVLEGTSPIHF. Written as DNA, the CDR3 is TGTGTCAGCAGCCAAGTCCTGGAGGGGACTTCACCCATCCACTTT. The V and J genes are TRBV4-2 and TRBJ1-6; D may be TRBD1 (5 bases). Looked up from germline, CDR1 is LGHNA and CDR2 is YNFKEQ. This CDR3 spans 15 amino acids.